The rows below give T cell receptor beta chains drawn from one sample of a study of blood T cell repertoires in COVID-19. The repertoire was sequenced with immunoSEQ multiplex PCR; TCRdb's copy has only in-frame clones and lacks some. The sample has roughly 200,000 clones, around nine tenths seen once; the top ten hold 18%. The sample consisted of peripheral blood. The receptors shown here come from a man aged 45 to 65 with COVID-19, enrolled during active disease. Both conserved end residues are part of each CDR3. The order of the fields is V gene, D gene, clone size, J gene, CDR3 DNA, CDR3 protein. D genes are given only for firm matches. Clone sizes are given selectively: once, few, many, or a class where the clone is expanded.

v_call: TRBV27
d_call: TRBD1
clone_size: NA
j_call: TRBJ2-6
cdr3_nt: TGTGCCAGCAGCTGGGACAGGGTGAGGGGGGCCAACGTCCTGACTTTC
cdr3_aa: CASSWDRVRGANVLTF

v_call: TRBV28
d_call: NA
clone_size: NA
j_call: TRBJ2-7
cdr3_nt: TGTGCCAGCAGTTTGTCAGGGACTCTACGGGAGCAGTACTTC
cdr3_aa: CASSLSGTLREQYF

v_call: TRBV7-2
d_call: TRBD2
clone_size: NA
j_call: TRBJ2-3
cdr3_nt: TGTGCCAGCAGGGGCGGGGGGGCCGTAGATACGCAGTATTTT
cdr3_aa: CASRGGGAVDTQYF

v_call: TRBV19
d_call: TRBD1
clone_size: NA
j_call: TRBJ2-1
cdr3_nt: TGTGCCAGTATGAGGGACAGGAGCTCCTACAATGAGCAGTTCTTC
cdr3_aa: CASMRDRSSYNEQFF

v_call: TRBV7-2
d_call: TRBD1
clone_size: once
j_call: TRBJ1-4
cdr3_nt: TGTGCCAGCAGCTTTTTTCCGGGGACAGGAGAAAAACTGTTTTTT
cdr3_aa: CASSFFPGTGEKLFF

v_call: TRBV6-1
d_call: TRBD1
clone_size: NA
j_call: TRBJ2-2
cdr3_nt: TGTGCCAGCAGTGAGAGGAAGGGGGCAAACACCGGGGAGCTGTTTTTT
cdr3_aa: CASSERKGANTGELFF

v_call: TRBV2
d_call: TRBD2
clone_size: NA
j_call: TRBJ2-5
cdr3_nt: TGTGCCAGCAGTCTCCCTAGCGGGAGATACCAAGAGACCCAGTACTTC
cdr3_aa: CASSLPSGRYQETQYF

v_call: TRBV9
d_call: TRBD1
clone_size: NA
j_call: TRBJ1-6
cdr3_nt: TGTGCCAGCAGCTTAAACCGGGACAGGAATTCACCCCTCCACTTT
cdr3_aa: CASSLNRDRNSPLHF

v_call: TRBV5-1
d_call: TRBD1
clone_size: few
j_call: TRBJ2-1
cdr3_nt: TGCGCCAGCAGCTTTACAGGGGGCGATCACAATGAGCAGTTCTTC
cdr3_aa: CASSFTGGDHNEQFF

v_call: TRBV29-1
d_call: TRBD1
clone_size: once
j_call: TRBJ1-6
cdr3_nt: TGCAGCGTAGGACAGGGGTTCGGTTCACCCCTCCACTTT
cdr3_aa: CSVGQGFGSPLHF

v_call: TRBV28
d_call: TRBD2
clone_size: NA
j_call: TRBJ2-3
cdr3_nt: TGTGCCAGCGGGGGGGGTAGCACAGATACGCAGTATTTT
cdr3_aa: CASGGGSTDTQYF

v_call: TRBV19
d_call: TRBD1
clone_size: NA
j_call: TRBJ1-2
cdr3_nt: TGTGCCAGTAGTCAAACCAGGGGGCCAAACTATGGCTACACCTTC
cdr3_aa: CASSQTRGPNYGYTF

v_call: TRBV5-1
d_call: NA
clone_size: NA
j_call: TRBJ1-6
cdr3_nt: TGCGCCAGCAGCTTGGCTCAGAGGGATTCACCCCTCCACTTT
cdr3_aa: CASSLAQRDSPLHF

v_call: TRBV18
d_call: TRBD1
clone_size: NA
j_call: TRBJ2-7
cdr3_nt: TGTGCCAGCTCAACCGGGACAGGAGGCTACGAGCAGTACTTC
cdr3_aa: CASSTGTGGYEQYF

v_call: TRBV28
d_call: NA
clone_size: few
j_call: TRBJ2-7
cdr3_nt: TGTGCCAGCACCCTTAACCCCACCGCGGGGTTCTTCAACGAGCAGTACTTC
cdr3_aa: CASTLNPTAGFFNEQYF

v_call: TRBV6-4
d_call: NA
clone_size: NA
j_call: TRBJ2-3
cdr3_nt: TGTGCCAGCAGATTCACTAGTAGTAGGACAGATACGCAGTATTTT
cdr3_aa: CASRFTSSRTDTQYF

v_call: TRBV7-9
d_call: TRBD1
clone_size: NA
j_call: TRBJ1-4
cdr3_nt: TGTGCCAGCAGCTTGACAGGGGCGAATGAAAAACTGTTTTTT
cdr3_aa: CASSLTGANEKLFF

v_call: TRBV7-9
d_call: TRBD2
clone_size: NA
j_call: TRBJ2-7
cdr3_nt: TGTGCCAGCAGCTCCGGGACTAGGGGCCCCTACGAGCAGTACTTC
cdr3_aa: CASSSGTRGPYEQYF

v_call: TRBV19
d_call: NA
clone_size: NA
j_call: TRBJ2-3
cdr3_nt: TGTGCCAGTAGTCCCGGGACTAGCACAGATACGCAGTATTTT
cdr3_aa: CASSPGTSTDTQYF

v_call: TRBV27
d_call: TRBD2
clone_size: NA
j_call: TRBJ2-3
cdr3_nt: TGTGCCAGCAGTTTATTTGGCTCCGGGGGGGACTATAGCACAGATACGCAGTATTTT
cdr3_aa: CASSLFGSGGDYSTDTQYF

v_call: TRBV15
d_call: TRBD2
clone_size: NA
j_call: TRBJ2-3
cdr3_nt: TGTGCCACCAGCAGAGATCTCACTAGCGGGAGATCAGATACGCAGTATTTT
cdr3_aa: CATSRDLTSGRSDTQYF

v_call: TRBV27
d_call: NA
clone_size: NA
j_call: TRBJ2-1
cdr3_nt: TGTGCCAGCAGCCTCGAGAGGGCCTACAATGAGCAGTTCTTC
cdr3_aa: CASSLERAYNEQFF

v_call: TRBV4-2
d_call: TRBD2
clone_size: NA
j_call: TRBJ2-5
cdr3_nt: TGTGCCAGCAGCCAAGGTGGGACTAGCGGGGGGGCCCGGGAGACCCAGTACTTC
cdr3_aa: CASSQGGTSGGARETQYF

v_call: TRBV29-1
d_call: NA
clone_size: NA
j_call: TRBJ1-1
cdr3_nt: TGCAGCGGGGGACAATGGAACACTGAAGCTTTCTTT
cdr3_aa: CSGGQWNTEAFF

v_call: TRBV7-9
d_call: NA
clone_size: few
j_call: TRBJ1-2
cdr3_nt: TGTGCCAGCAGCTTAGAGGAGAACTATGGCTACACCTTC
cdr3_aa: CASSLEENYGYTF

v_call: TRBV28
d_call: TRBD1
clone_size: NA
j_call: TRBJ2-2
cdr3_nt: TGTGCCAGCTTCAGACAGGGCACGAACACCGGGGAGCTGTTTTTT
cdr3_aa: CASFRQGTNTGELFF

v_call: TRBV3-1/TRBV3-2
d_call: NA
clone_size: NA
j_call: TRBJ1-1
cdr3_nt: TGTGCCAGCAGCCCCCGATTGATACAGAACACTGAAGCTTTCTTT
cdr3_aa: CASSPRLIQNTEAFF

v_call: TRBV2
d_call: TRBD2
clone_size: NA
j_call: TRBJ2-1
cdr3_nt: TGTGCCAGCAGTGAAGCGAGGGGCGGGAGGTATGAGCAGTTCTTC
cdr3_aa: CASSEARGGRYEQFF

v_call: TRBV5-4
d_call: NA
clone_size: NA
j_call: TRBJ2-3
cdr3_nt: TGTGCCAGCAGCTTGAACTGGGATACGCAGTATTTT
cdr3_aa: CASSLNWDTQYF

v_call: TRBV6-1
d_call: NA
clone_size: NA
j_call: TRBJ1-5
cdr3_nt: TGTGCCAGCAGTGAACCAAATGGGGGCCAGCCCCAGCATTTT
cdr3_aa: CASSEPNGGQPQHF

v_call: TRBV30
d_call: NA
clone_size: NA
j_call: TRBJ1-2
cdr3_nt: TGTGCCTGGACAATTGGGGCAGGGGTGAGCTATGGCTACACCTTC
cdr3_aa: CAWTIGAGVSYGYTF

v_call: TRBV28
d_call: TRBD1
clone_size: NA
j_call: TRBJ2-1
cdr3_nt: TGTGCCAGCAGTTCCACCGCGGGGACAGGGGGGCTCGGTGAGCAGTTCTTC
cdr3_aa: CASSSTAGTGGLGEQFF

v_call: TRBV27
d_call: TRBD1
clone_size: NA
j_call: TRBJ1-2
cdr3_nt: TGTGCCAGCAGTTTATACCCGGGACAGGGGGCTGATGGCTACACCTTC
cdr3_aa: CASSLYPGQGADGYTF

v_call: TRBV14
d_call: TRBD1
clone_size: NA
j_call: TRBJ2-2
cdr3_nt: TGTGCCAGCAGCCAAGGGAATCCTAGGACAGGGGGCGCGGGCACCGGGGAGCTGTTTTTT
cdr3_aa: CASSQGNPRTGGAGTGELFF

v_call: TRBV27
d_call: TRBD2
clone_size: NA
j_call: TRBJ2-1
cdr3_nt: TGTGCCAGCAGTTCCGGACTAGCGGGGGGCGGTGAGCAGTTCTTC
cdr3_aa: CASSSGLAGGGEQFF

v_call: TRBV2
d_call: NA
clone_size: NA
j_call: TRBJ2-2
cdr3_nt: TGTGCCAGCAGTACAGACAGGACCTGGGACACCGGGGAGCTGTTTTTT
cdr3_aa: CASSTDRTWDTGELFF

v_call: TRBV11-3
d_call: TRBD1
clone_size: NA
j_call: TRBJ2-2
cdr3_nt: TGTGCCAGCAGCCCCGGACAGGGAGACACCGGGGAGCTGTTTTTT
cdr3_aa: CASSPGQGDTGELFF

v_call: TRBV6-5
d_call: NA
clone_size: once
j_call: TRBJ2-1
cdr3_nt: TGTGCCAGCAGAGGGGGTAGCTCCTACAATGAGCAGTTCTTC
cdr3_aa: CASRGGSSYNEQFF

v_call: TRBV7-2
d_call: TRBD2
clone_size: once
j_call: TRBJ2-1
cdr3_nt: TGTGCCAGCAGCTTACTTCCTAGCGGGGTTATCTCCTACAATGAGCAGTTCTTC
cdr3_aa: CASSLLPSGVISYNEQFF

v_call: TRBV19
d_call: TRBD1
clone_size: NA
j_call: TRBJ1-1
cdr3_nt: TGTGCCAGTAGTAACCCGGGACAGGCGCATGAAGCTTTCTTT
cdr3_aa: CASSNPGQAHEAFF

v_call: TRBV7-9
d_call: NA
clone_size: NA
j_call: TRBJ2-5
cdr3_nt: TGTGCCAGCAGCTTAGTGCTCCGGGACAACCAAGAGACCCAGTACTTC
cdr3_aa: CASSLVLRDNQETQYF

v_call: TRBV7-8
d_call: NA
clone_size: NA
j_call: TRBJ1-3
cdr3_nt: TGTGCCAGCAGGCCGAGGTGGGGAGACACCATATATTTT
cdr3_aa: CASRPRWGDTIYF

v_call: TRBV5-4
d_call: TRBD2
clone_size: NA
j_call: TRBJ2-3
cdr3_nt: TGTGCCAGCACCCTCAAGCGGGGGGGCCCAGATACGCAGTATTTT
cdr3_aa: CASTLKRGGPDTQYF

v_call: TRBV25-1
d_call: TRBD1
clone_size: NA
j_call: TRBJ1-4
cdr3_nt: TGTGCCAGCAGTGAATATGGTGGCAGGGGGGAAGAAAAACTGTTTTTT
cdr3_aa: CASSEYGGRGEEKLFF

v_call: TRBV9
d_call: NA
clone_size: NA
j_call: TRBJ2-3
cdr3_nt: TGTGCCAGCAGCGTAGCGGGGGGCCAGAGCACAGATACGCAGTATTTT
cdr3_aa: CASSVAGGQSTDTQYF

v_call: TRBV2
d_call: NA
clone_size: few
j_call: TRBJ1-5
cdr3_nt: TGTGCCAGCAATCAAGGGACACCTTATCAGCCCCAGCATTTT
cdr3_aa: CASNQGTPYQPQHF

v_call: TRBV20-1
d_call: NA
clone_size: once
j_call: TRBJ2-3
cdr3_nt: TGCAGTGCTCTAGGCTCAGATACGCAGTATTTT
cdr3_aa: CSALGSDTQYF

v_call: TRBV19
d_call: TRBD1
clone_size: NA
j_call: TRBJ2-7
cdr3_nt: TGTGCCAGTAGTATAGGACAGGGCTCCTACGAGCAGTACTTC
cdr3_aa: CASSIGQGSYEQYF